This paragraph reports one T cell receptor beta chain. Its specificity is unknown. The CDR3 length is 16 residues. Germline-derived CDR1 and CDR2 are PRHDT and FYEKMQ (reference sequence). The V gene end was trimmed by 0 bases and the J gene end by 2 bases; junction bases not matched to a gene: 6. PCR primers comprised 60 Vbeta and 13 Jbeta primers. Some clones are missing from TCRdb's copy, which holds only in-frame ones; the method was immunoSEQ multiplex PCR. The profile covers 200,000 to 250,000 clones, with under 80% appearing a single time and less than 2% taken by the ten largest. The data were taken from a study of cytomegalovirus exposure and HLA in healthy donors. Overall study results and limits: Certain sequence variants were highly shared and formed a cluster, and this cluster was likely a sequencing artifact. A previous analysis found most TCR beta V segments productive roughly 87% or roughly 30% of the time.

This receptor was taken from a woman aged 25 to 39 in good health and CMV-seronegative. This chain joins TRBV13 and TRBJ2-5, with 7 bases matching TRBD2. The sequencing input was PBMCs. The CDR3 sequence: CASSLGLQGLQETQYF. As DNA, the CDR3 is TGTGCCAGCAGCTTAGGCCTCCAGGGACTACAAGAGACCCAGTACTTC.